The 4 T cell receptor beta chains reported below all come from one sample, sequenced in a study of blood T cells in healthy people across ages. A second PCR, run for roughly 7 to 12 cycles, used a sample-barcoded 5' primer plus a J-beta primer mix. TCRdb used MiXCR to reprocess the 5' RACE reads, holding one entry per CDR3 protein. The table lists some 890,000 distinct CDR3 sequences, under 35% of them singletons. Separately, the same data were catalogued under a study of T cells of mothers and their children.

Source material: blood. The receptors here all came from a woman aged 35 to 49 in good health.

This clonotype has only a few counts. The chain is built from TRBV6-6 and TRBJ1-5; D uncertain. The CDR3 sequence is 13 residues long. Germline V gives CDR1 MNHNY, CDR2 SVGAGI (reference sequence). V was shortened by 4 bases and J by 7 bases, with 11 bases between the two germline ends. CDR3: CASSFGPGQPQHF. CDR3 nucleotide sequence: TGTGCCAGCAGTTTTGGGCCCGGGCAGCCCCAGCATTTT.

The rearrangement links TRBV12-3 or TRBV12-4 to TRBJ2-5; the match to TRBD1 covers 8 bases. V dropped 6 bases and J dropped 5; count of bases not matched to a gene: 8. CDR3 length: 14 residues. CDR3 residues: CASSPGTGDETQYF. The CDR3 region has the DNA TGTGCCAGCAGCCCTGGGACAGGAGATGAGACCCAGTACTTC.

The table lists this clonotype with many counts. This chain uses TRBV28 with TRBJ2-4, with a tentative D call TRBD2 (6 bases). V lost 6 bases and J lost 6, with 15 bases in between. Germline CDR1 reads MDHEN; CDR2 reads SYDVKM. This CDR3 region has 14 residues. The CDR3, as DNA: TGTGCCAGCAGCTCTAGCGCGGGTGGAAACATTCAGTACTTC. Protein: CASSSSAGGNIQYF.

At least ten counts were recorded for this clonotype. The chain combines TRBV20-1 with TRBJ2-5; D is perhaps TRBD2 (6 bases). CDR1 is DFQATT, CDR2 SNEGSKA, per germline (reference sequence). Trimming removed 4 bases from V and 10 bases from J, with 19 bases in between. The CDR3 contains 13 residues. DNA for the CDR3: TGCAGTGCTACCCCCTGGGGGGTCCGGGACCAGTACTTC. This translates into CSATPWGVRDQYF.